This TCR beta chain was recorded in a study of OX40 agonist ivuxolimab in advanced cancers. Produced via immunoSEQ multiplex PCR; TCRdb's table is partial and in-frame only. The table has around 62,000 clones, approximately 81% seen once. V lost 4 bases to trimming and J lost 4 bases; unmatched junction nucleotides: 6. The germline V gene has CDR1 MGHRA and CDR2 YSYEKL. This CDR3 has 14 residues. V and J are TRBV4-1 and TRBJ2-7; 8 bases line up with TRBD2. The sequencing here drew on CD4+ or CD8+ T cells sorted from blood, taken in a trial of the OX40 agonist ivuxolimab. The TCR was taken from an adult with an advanced solid tumor such as melanoma, head and neck, liver or kidney cancer. CDR3: CASSPSGGSYEQYF. The CDR3 DNA reads as TGCGCCAGCAGCCCGAGCGGGGGCTCATACGAGCAGTACTTC.